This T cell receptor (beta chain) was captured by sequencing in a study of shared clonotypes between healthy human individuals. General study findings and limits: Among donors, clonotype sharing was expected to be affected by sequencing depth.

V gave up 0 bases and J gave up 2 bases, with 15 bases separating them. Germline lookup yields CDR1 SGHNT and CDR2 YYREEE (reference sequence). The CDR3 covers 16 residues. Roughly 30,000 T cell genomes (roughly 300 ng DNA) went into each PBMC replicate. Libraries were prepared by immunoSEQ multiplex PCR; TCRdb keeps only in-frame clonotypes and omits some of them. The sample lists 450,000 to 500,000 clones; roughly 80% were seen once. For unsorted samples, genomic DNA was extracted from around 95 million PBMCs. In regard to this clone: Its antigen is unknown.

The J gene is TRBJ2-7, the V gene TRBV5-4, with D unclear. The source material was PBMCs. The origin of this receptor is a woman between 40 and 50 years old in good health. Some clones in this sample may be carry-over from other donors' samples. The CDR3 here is CASSLGAKRTTYEQYF. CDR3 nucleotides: TGTGCCAGCAGCTTGGGAGCCAAACGAACTACCTACGAGCAGTACTTC.